The present T cell receptor beta chain was sequenced within a study of T cell responses to AZD1222 COVID-19 vaccine. The data were produced by immunoSEQ multiplex PCR, yet TCRdb's version contains in-frame clones alone and is incomplete. The data hold fewer than 150,000 clones, with roughly 85% observed a single time. The length of the CDR3 is 17 residues. Trimming stripped 0 bases from V and 1 base from J, with 13 bases between. Germline assignment: CDR1 LGHNA and CDR2 YSLEER. The chain carries TRBV4-3 and TRBJ2-1; maybe TRBD2 (6 bases). The clonotype comes from an adult in good health. This specimen consisted of peripheral blood, obtained on day 0 of AZD1222 vaccination. CDR3 amino acids: CASSQDSGRVSYNEQFF. CDR3 DNA sequence: TGCGCCAGCAGCCAAGATAGCGGCAGGGTATCCTACAATGAGCAGTTCTTC.